This record concerns one TCR beta chain sequence. Its recognized antigen is unknown. No base quality values were provided; no much bigger clone lies one nucleotide off. The sample comes from a study of blood T cell repertoires in COVID-19 (TCRdb year 2020). Study-wide context: Collaborator samples came from the United States, Italy and Spain and covered acute and convalescent phases of COVID-19. The material from the prospective study consisted of cDNA or gDNA derived from T cells, B-cell-depleted T cells, or PBMCs. The dataset comprised deeply sampled blood TCRbeta repertoires from subjects exposed to, actively infected with, or recovered from COVID-19. The repertoires were made available in a free public database intended to serve as a resource for research on the immune response to SARS-CoV-2. The samples were drawn from the first 160 participants of the ongoing ImmuneRACE study and from under 1,500 subjects provided by 6 global collaborators. A de-identified subject ID, COVID-19 status, age in years and sex were almost always included in the sample metadata. HLA class I and class II types, where available, came from metadata supplied by the sample provider rather than from assay-based typing.

The study at large found these results: Clinical and demographic metadata were provided uncurated, with the amount varying by source and participant.

Sequences MNHNY (CDR1) and SVGAGI (CDR2) are obtained from the germline V gene (reference sequence). Germline trimming amounts to 2 bases on V and 0 bases on J, with 1 as the count of junction bases outside the gene matches. Spanning cysteine to phenylalanine, the CDR3 consists of 15 amino acids. CDR3 DNA is the only sequence kept; it has 45 bases, read in frame from the first base. TCRbeta CDR3 regions were amplified from genomic DNA by means of the immunoSEQ Assay, a bias-controlled multiplex PCR. As for the authors' bioinformatics: Nucleated cell counts per sample were estimated from amplification of reference gene primers within the assay. To quantify the absolute abundance of each unique TCRbeta CDR3 rearrangement, sequence reads were collapsed and filtered. For each sample, productive Simpson clonality was calculated by taking the square root of Simpson's diversity index across productive rearrangements. TCRdb limited this immuneACCESS table to in-frame rearrangements with V and J called. A share of clones is missing; checked studies link under half to unresolved V genes, and the rest is unexplained. V and J calls and clone size are as listed in that table; D and trimming were resolved from the DNA. This sample holds about 170,000 clones; about 80% were observed only once. About 2.1% of the sample is taken by the ten largest.

Collaborating institutions collected whole blood in K2EDTA tubes following their own protocols. For TCRbeta analysis, collaborator samples were shipped as frozen whole blood, as isolated PBMCs, or as DNA extracted from either sample type. Sequencing used peripheral blood. This receptor was identified in a woman aged 80 or older with acute or convalescent COVID-19. The sequence joins TRBV6-6 to TRBJ2-7, with 10 bases aligning to TRBD2. This receptor carries the CDR3 CASSYLAGDSYEQYF. The DNA reads TGTGCCAGCAGTTACCTAGCGGGAGACTCCTACGAGCAGTACTTC.